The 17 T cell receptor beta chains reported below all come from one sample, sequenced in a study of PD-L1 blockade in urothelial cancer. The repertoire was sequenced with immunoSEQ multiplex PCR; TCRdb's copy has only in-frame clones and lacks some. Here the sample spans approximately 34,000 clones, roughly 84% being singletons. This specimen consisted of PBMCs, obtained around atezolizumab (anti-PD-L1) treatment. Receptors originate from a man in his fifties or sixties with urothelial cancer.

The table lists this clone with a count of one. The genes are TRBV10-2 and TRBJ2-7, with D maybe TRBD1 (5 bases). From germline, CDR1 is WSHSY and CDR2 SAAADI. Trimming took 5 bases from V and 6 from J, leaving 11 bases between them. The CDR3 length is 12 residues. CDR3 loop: CASSQGLGEQYF. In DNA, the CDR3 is TGCGCCAGCAGTCAGGGTTTGGGCGAGCAGTACTTC.

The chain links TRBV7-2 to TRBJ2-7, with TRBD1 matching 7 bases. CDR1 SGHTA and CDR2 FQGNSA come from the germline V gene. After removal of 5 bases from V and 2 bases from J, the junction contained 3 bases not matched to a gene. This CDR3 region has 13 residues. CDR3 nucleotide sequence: TGTGCCAGCAGCCCGACAGGGCCCTACGAGCAGTACTTC. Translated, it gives CASSPTGPYEQYF.

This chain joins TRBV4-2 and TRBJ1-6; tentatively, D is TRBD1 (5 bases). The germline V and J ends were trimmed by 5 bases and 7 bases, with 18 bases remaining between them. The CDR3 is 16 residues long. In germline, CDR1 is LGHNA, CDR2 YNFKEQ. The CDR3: CASSLGGGQLNSPLHF. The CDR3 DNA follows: TGTGCCAGCAGCTTGGGCGGCGGACAACTAAATTCACCCCTCCACTTT.

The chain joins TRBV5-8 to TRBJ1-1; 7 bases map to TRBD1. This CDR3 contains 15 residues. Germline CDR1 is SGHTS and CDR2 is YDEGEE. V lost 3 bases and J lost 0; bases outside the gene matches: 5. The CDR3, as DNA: TGTGCCAGCAGCTACCGGGACAGATTGAACACTGAAGCTTTCTTT. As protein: CASSYRDRLNTEAFF.

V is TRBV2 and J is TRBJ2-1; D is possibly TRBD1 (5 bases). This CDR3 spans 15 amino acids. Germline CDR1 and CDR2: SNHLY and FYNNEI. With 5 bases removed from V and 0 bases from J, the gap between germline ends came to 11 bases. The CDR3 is CASSPGKSSYNEQFF. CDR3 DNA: TGTGCCAGCAGTCCAGGGAAGAGCTCCTACAATGAGCAGTTCTTC.

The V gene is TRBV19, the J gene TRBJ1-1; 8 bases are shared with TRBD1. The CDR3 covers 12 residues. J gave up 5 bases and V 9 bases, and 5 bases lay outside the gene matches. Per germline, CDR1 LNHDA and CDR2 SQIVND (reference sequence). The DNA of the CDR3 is TGTGCCAGCGGACAGGGCCGGACTGAAGCTTTCTTT. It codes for CASGQGRTEAFF. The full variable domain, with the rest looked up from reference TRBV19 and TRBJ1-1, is DGGITQSPKYLFRKEGQNVTLSCEQNLNHDAMYWYRQDPGQGLRLIYYSQIVNDFQKGDIAEGYSVSREKKESFPLTVTSAQKNPTAFYLCASGQGRTEAFFGQGTRLTVV.

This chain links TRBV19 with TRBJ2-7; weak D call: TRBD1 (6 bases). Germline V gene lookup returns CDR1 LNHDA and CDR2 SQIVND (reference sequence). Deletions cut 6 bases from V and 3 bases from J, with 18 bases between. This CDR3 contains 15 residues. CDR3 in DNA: TGTGCCAGTAGAACTTCGGCGACAGGAGTCTACGAGCAGTACTTC. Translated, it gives CASRTSATGVYEQYF.

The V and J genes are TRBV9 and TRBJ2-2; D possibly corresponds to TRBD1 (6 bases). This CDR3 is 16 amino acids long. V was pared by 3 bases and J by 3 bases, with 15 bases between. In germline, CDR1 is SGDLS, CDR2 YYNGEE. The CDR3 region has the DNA TGTGCCAGCAGCGGCCGAACAGGGTTCGACACCGGGGAGCTGTTTTTT. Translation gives CASSGRTGFDTGELFF.

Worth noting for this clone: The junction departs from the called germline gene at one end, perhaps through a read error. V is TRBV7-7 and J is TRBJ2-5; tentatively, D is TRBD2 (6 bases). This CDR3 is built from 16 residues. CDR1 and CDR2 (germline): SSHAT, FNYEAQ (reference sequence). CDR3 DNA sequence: TGTGCTAGCAGCCCCGGCGGGGCACCTCGGGGGGAGACCCAGTACTTC. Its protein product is CASSPGGAPRGETQYF. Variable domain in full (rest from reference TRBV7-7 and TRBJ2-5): GAGVSQSPRYKVTKRGQDVTLRCDPISSHATLYWYQQALGQGPEFLTYFNYEAQPDKSGLPSDRFSAERPEGSISTLTIQRTEQRDSAMYRCASSPGGAPRGETQYFGPGTRLLVL.

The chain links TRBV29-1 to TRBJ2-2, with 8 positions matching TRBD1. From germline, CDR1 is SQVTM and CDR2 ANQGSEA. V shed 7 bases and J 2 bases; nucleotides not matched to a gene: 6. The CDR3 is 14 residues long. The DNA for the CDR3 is TGCAGCGCGACCGGGACAGGAAACACCGGGGAGCTGTTTTTT. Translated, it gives CSATGTGNTGELFF.

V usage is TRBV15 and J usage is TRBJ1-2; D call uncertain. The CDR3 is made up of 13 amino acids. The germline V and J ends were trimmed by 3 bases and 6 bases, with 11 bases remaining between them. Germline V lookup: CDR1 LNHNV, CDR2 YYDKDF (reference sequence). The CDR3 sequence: CATSSSGNHGYTF. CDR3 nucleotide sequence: TGTGCCACCAGCAGTTCCGGGAACCATGGCTACACCTTC.

CDR3 protein: CASSSRTSGSLREQFF. CDR3 coding DNA: TGTGCCAGCAGCTCGCGGACTAGCGGATCTCTACGGGAGCAGTTCTTC. The V gene is TRBV7-9, the J gene TRBJ2-1, with TRBD2 matching over 10 bases. The CDR3 is made up of 16 amino acids. V shed 4 bases and J 10 bases; nucleotides not matched to a gene: 13. Germline values: CDR1 SEHNR, CDR2 FQNEAQ (reference sequence).

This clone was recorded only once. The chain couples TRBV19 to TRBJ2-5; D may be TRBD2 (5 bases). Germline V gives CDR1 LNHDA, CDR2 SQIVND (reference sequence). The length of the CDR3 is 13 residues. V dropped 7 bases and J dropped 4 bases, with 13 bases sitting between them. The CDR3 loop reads CASISGLGETQYF. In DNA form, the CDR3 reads TGTGCCAGTATCAGCGGCTTAGGAGAGACCCAGTACTTC.

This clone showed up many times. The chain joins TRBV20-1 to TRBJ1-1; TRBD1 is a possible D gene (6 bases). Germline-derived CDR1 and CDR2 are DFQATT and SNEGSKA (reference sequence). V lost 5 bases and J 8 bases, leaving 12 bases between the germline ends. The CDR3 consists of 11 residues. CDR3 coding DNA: TGCAGTGCTGGCACGGGGGGCGAAGCTTTCTTT. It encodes CSAGTGGEAFF.

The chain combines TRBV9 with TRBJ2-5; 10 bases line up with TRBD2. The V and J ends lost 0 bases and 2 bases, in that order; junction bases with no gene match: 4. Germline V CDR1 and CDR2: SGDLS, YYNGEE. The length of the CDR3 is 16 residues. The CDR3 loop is CASSVGVAGGQETQYF. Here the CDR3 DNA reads TGTGCCAGCAGCGTAGGAGTAGCGGGGGGACAAGAGACCCAGTACTTC.

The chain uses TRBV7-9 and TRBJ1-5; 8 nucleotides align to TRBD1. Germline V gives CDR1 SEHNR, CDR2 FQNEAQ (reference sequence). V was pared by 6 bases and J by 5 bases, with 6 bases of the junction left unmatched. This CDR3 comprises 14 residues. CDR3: CASSPPGGHQPQHF. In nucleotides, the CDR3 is TGTGCCAGCAGTCCCCCAGGGGGCCATCAGCCCCAGCATTTT.

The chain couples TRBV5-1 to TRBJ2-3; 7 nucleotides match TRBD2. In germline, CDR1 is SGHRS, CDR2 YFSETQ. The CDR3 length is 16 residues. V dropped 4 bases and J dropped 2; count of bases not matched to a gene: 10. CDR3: CASSILGGGITDTQYF. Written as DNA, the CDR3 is TGCGCCAGCAGCATCCTTGGGGGGGGAATCACAGATACGCAGTATTTT.